The 11 T cell receptor beta chains below come from one sample, sequenced in a study of CD8+ T cells in alopecia areata. RNA extraction was followed by reverse transcription into cDNA, which acted as the sequencing template. The assay was immunoSEQ multiplex PCR, and TCRdb's table has in-frame clones only and misses some. The sample lists 150,000 to 200,000 clones, around three fifths occurring once. This specimen was CD4+ T cells sorted from blood, taken at week 0. The source is a human donor with alopecia areata.

Only a few counts were recorded for this clone. The chain joins TRBV30 to TRBJ1-5, with a possible D match to TRBD1 (5 bases). Germline loops: CDR1 GTSNPN, CDR2 SVGIG (reference sequence). The CDR3 runs 15 residues. The ends were cut back, 2 bases at V and 3 bases at J, with 14 bases in the middle. CDR3 sequence reads: CAWSFRATNNQPQHF. The CDR3 bases are TGTGCCTGGAGTTTCAGGGCTACTAACAATCAGCCCCAGCATTTT.

This rearrangement joins TRBV27 to TRBJ2-7; D is possibly TRBD1 or TRBD2 (5 bases each). The germline V gene encodes CDR1 MNHEY and CDR2 SMNVEV (reference sequence). The CDR3 consists of 14 residues. Trimming left V 3 bases short and J 4 bases short, with 13 bases between. CDR3 in amino acids: CASSFRQGVYEQYF. The CDR3 region has the DNA TGTGCCAGCAGTTTCCGTCAGGGAGTATACGAGCAGTACTTC.

V and J are TRBV7-2 and TRBJ1-5; maybe TRBD1 (5 bases). V was cut by 6 bases and J by 6 bases, with 12 bases left in between. This CDR3 comprises 13 residues. Germline V gives CDR1 SGHTA, CDR2 FQGNSA. CDR3 amino acids: CASSFVGGQPQHF. The CDR3 nucleotides are TGTGCCAGCAGTTTTGTCGGGGGTCAGCCCCAGCATTTT. Complete variable domain (other parts from reference TRBV7-2 and TRBJ1-5): GAGVSQSPSNKVTEKGKDVELRCDPISGHTALYWYRQSLGQGLEFLIYFQGNSAPDKSGLPSDRFSAERTGGSVSTLTIQRTQQEDSAVYLCASSFVGGQPQHFGDGTRLSIL.

This chain connects TRBV5-6 to TRBJ2-7; 9 nucleotides agree with TRBD1. Looked up from germline, CDR1 is SGHDT and CDR2 is YYEEEE. V shed 3 bases, J shed 3 bases, and the junction held 13 bases outside the gene matches. The CDR3 totals 17 residues. Here the CDR3 reads CASSSGQGPWPGYEQYF. The CDR3, as DNA: TGTGCCAGCAGCTCCGGACAGGGGCCCTGGCCGGGCTACGAGCAGTACTTC. The full variable domain, rest sourced from reference TRBV5-6 and TRBJ2-7, is DAGVTQSPTHLIKTRGQQVTLRCSPKSGHDTVSWYQQALGQGPQFIFQYYEEEERQRGNFPDRFSGHQFPNYSSELNVNALLLGDSALYLCASSSGQGPWPGYEQYFGPGTRLTVT.

The V gene is TRBV7-9, the J gene TRBJ1-2, with D unresolved. The germline CDR1 and CDR2 sequences are SEHNR and FQNEAQ (reference sequence). The CDR3 loop spans 12 amino acids. V lost 3 bases to trimming and J lost 4 bases, with 6 bases between them. The CDR3 nucleotides are TGTGCCAGCAGCTTTGATGGCTATGGCTACACCTTC. Its translation: CASSFDGYGYTF.

This clone was seen once. V is TRBV7-2 and J is TRBJ2-7; 10 nucleotides agree with TRBD1. The CDR3 runs 19 residues. V was clipped by 5 bases and J by 2 bases; unmatched bases: 18. The germline V gene encodes CDR1 SGHTA and CDR2 FQGNSA. CDR3 DNA: TGTGCCAGCAGCAGATTGGGGACAGGGGACTCACGACCCCCCTACGAGCAGTACTTC. Its protein product is CASSRLGTGDSRPPYEQYF.

This clone was detected a few times. V is TRBV29-1 and J is TRBJ2-7; 8 nucleotides agree with TRBD1. The CDR3 length is 13 residues. CDR1 and CDR2 (germline): SQVTM, ANQGSEA. The V gene end was trimmed by 6 bases and the J gene end by 5 bases; junction bases not matched to a gene: 9. The CDR3 DNA is TGCAGCGTCTCGAGACAGGGGATGAACGAGCAGTACTTC. Translating gives CSVSRQGMNEQYF.

V and J are TRBV6-5 and TRBJ1-2; 11 nucleotides line up with TRBD1. After removal of 6 bases from V and 7 bases from J, the junction contained 10 bases not matched to a gene. The CDR3 contains 15 residues. Germline values: CDR1 MNHEY, CDR2 SVGAGI. CDR3 residues: CASRPRDRGGGGYTF. The CDR3 DNA sequence: TGTGCCAGCAGGCCGCGGGACAGGGGGGGAGGTGGCTACACCTTC.

This rearrangement joins TRBV7-2 to TRBJ2-3, with no clear D. This CDR3 has 14 residues. Germline values: CDR1 SGHTA, CDR2 FQGNSA. Trimming left V 4 bases short and J 2 bases short, with 10 bases between. CDR3 in DNA: TGTGCCAGCAGCTCCCGAGTGATCACAGATACGCAGTATTTT. Protein: CASSSRVITDTQYF. The variable domain in full, completed from reference TRBV7-2 and TRBJ2-3, reads GAGVSQSPSNKVTEKGKDVELRCDPISGHTALYWYRQSLGQGLEFLIYFQGNSAPDKSGLPSDRFSAERTGGSVSTLTIQRTQQEDSAVYLCASSSRVITDTQYFGPGTRLTVL.

The chain is built from TRBV4-2 and TRBJ2-7; D not certain. The germline V and J ends were trimmed by 1 base and 5 bases, with 15 bases remaining between them. This CDR3 is built from 15 residues. Germline CDR1 and CDR2: LGHNA and YNFKEQ. DNA of the CDR3: TGTGCCAGCAGCCAAGCCGCTAGATTTTACGACGAGCAGTACTTC. Protein: CASSQAARFYDEQYF.

This chain links TRBV2 with TRBJ2-1; D is unresolved. V was pared by 7 bases and J by 9 bases, with 16 bases between. This CDR3 contains 13 residues. The germline gives CDR1 SNHLY, CDR2 FYNNEI. Here the CDR3 DNA reads TGTGCCAGCACCGAGTCGCAGCGAAGTGAGCAGTTCTTC. This encodes CASTESQRSEQFF.